This T cell receptor beta chain emerged from a study of identical twins. The germline V and J ends were trimmed by 2 bases and 9 bases, with 13 bases remaining between them. The CDR3 consists of 13 residues. Germline CDR1 is SGHAT and CDR2 is FQNNGV. There are many counts of this clonotype. From the 5' RACE reads, TCRdb called clonotypes with MiXCR, one entry per CDR3 protein. The sample holds 650,000 to 750,000 distinct CDR3 sequences; 21% are singletons and the top ten take more than 4%. The sample also formed part of further work on T cells expressing NK-cell markers. In that study: HCMV specificity of the expanded NKG2C+ T cell clones was not established.

Sample: PBMCs. This receptor was taken from a woman aged 18 to 35 in good health. The chain is built from TRBV11-2 and TRBJ1-1, with D possibly TRBD1 on 6 matching bases. The CDR3 coding sequence is TGTGCCAGCAGCTTAAGTGGCGGGACAAAAGCTTTCTTT. This sequence encodes CASSLSGGTKAFF.